This T cell receptor beta chain comes out of a study of shared clonotypes between healthy human individuals. Looking at the study overall: CD4 naive and memory got three plates each, CD8 naive two, CD8 memory one.

TCRdb keeps only in-frame clones here, not all; method: immunoSEQ multiplex PCR. The sample comprises approximately 2.1 million clones, 85% to 95% of which are singletons, and 0.35% to 0.5% rests with the top ten. This CDR3 has 16 residues. V was clipped by 1 base and J by 4 bases; unmatched bases: 5. Germline V gene sequence: CDR1 MNHNY, CDR2 SVGAGI (reference sequence). The J gene is TRBJ2-7, the V gene TRBV6-6; 12 bases are a match to TRBD2. Sequencing was performed on naive CD4+ T cells from PBMCs. Subset indicated: CD45RA+ positively selected. The clonotype comes from a man aged 18 to 35 in good health. Some clones in this sample may be carry-over from other donors' samples. CDR3 protein: CASSYWTSGIGYEQYF. CDR3 sequence (DNA): TGTGCCAGCAGTTACTGGACTAGCGGGATAGGGTACGAGCAGTACTTC.